This TCR beta chain was sequenced for a study of shared T cell receptors in the human thymus. In germline, CDR1 is KGHSH, CDR2 LQKENI. V shed 4 bases, J shed 2 bases, and the junction held 18 bases outside the gene matches. The CDR3 sequence is 19 residues long. Some clones are missing from TCRdb's copy, which holds only in-frame ones; the method was immunoSEQ multiplex PCR. The table records more than 550,000 clones, approximately 83% of them present only once. This sample was shared with a second study, whose subject was human thymus T cells. From that second work: Serving as donors were healthy Finnish infants, each of whom was having open corrective surgery for congenital heart defects. Thymus specimens were resections from corrective heart surgery. Apparent bias marked the V and J gene usage of thymic and blood repertoires. Unrelated individuals had highly overlapping thymic repertoires, as reported in related research.

This sequence was found in a girl less than two years old with a congenital heart defect. Sequenced material: thymocytes. This sequence joins TRBV18 and TRBJ2-5, with 8 bases that match TRBD2. CDR3 protein: CASSRRGGGPRGGQETQYF. CDR3 bases: TGTGCCAGCTCACGTCGCGGCGGGGGGCCCCGAGGGGGACAAGAGACCCAGTACTTC.